This TCR beta chain originates from a study of T cell repertoires in cytomegalovirus infection. About the study: Matching HLA type, along with CMV infection, was indicated by public TCR beta signatures. Overall study findings and caveats: Based on cumulative public TCR beta family frequency, carriers of CMV plus the relevant HLA were identified. HLA-C-restricted CMV clonotypes gave the most frequent clonotype in two of eight donors.

TCRdb called the reads again in MiXCR, with one record for every CDR3 protein. Of 550,000 to 850,000 distinct CDR3 sequences listed, around 32% are singletons. In the case of this clonotype: Antigen unknown.

The V gene's germline CDR1 is DFQATT and CDR2 SNEGSKA (reference sequence). The CDR3 contains 17 residues. V lost 0 bases and J lost 0, with 15 bases in between. The receptor comes from a human donor in good health (CMV status not recorded). Some clones in this sample may be carry-over from other donors' samples. The chain couples TRBV20-1 to TRBJ1-5; D may be TRBD1 (6 bases). The sample in question was cultured PBMCs, obtained from culture after CMV antigen stimulation. The CDR3 protein is CSARDPRTDYSNQPQHF. CDR3 coding DNA: TGCAGTGCTAGAGATCCTCGGACAGATTATAGCAATCAGCCCCAGCATTTT.